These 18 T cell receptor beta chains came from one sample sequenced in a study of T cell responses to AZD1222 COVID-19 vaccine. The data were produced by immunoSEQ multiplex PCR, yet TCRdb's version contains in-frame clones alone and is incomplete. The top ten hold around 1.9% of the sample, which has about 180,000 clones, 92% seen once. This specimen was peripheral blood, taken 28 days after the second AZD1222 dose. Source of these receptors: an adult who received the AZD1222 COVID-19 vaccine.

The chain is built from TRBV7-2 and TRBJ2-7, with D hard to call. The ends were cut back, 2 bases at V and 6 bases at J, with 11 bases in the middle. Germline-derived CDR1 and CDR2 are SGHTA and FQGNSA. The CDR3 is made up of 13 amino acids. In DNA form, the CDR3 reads TGTGCCAGCAGCTTAACCCCCCCGAGCGAGCAGTACTTC. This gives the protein CASSLTPPSEQYF.

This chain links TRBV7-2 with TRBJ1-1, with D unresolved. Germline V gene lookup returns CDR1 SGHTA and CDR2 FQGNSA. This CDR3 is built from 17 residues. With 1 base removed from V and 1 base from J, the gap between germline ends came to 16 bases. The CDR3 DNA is TGTGCCAGCAGCTTAGGGTGGTCAGCCCCCAGGAACACTGAAGCTTTCTTT. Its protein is CASSLGWSAPRNTEAFF.

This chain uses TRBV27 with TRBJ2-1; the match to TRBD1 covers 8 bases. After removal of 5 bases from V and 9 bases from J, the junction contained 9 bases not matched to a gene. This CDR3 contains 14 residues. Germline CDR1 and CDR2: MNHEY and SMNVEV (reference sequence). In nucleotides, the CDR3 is TGTGCCAGCAGTCCACCGACAGGGGCGGCTGAGCAGTTCTTC. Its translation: CASSPPTGAAEQFF.

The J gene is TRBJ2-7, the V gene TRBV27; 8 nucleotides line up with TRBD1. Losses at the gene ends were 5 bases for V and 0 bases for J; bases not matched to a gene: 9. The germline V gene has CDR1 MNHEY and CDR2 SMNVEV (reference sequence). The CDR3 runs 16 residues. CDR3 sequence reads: CASSLRTGPRSYEQYF. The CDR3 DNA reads TGTGCCAGCAGTCTCCGGACAGGGCCCCGCTCCTACGAGCAGTACTTC.

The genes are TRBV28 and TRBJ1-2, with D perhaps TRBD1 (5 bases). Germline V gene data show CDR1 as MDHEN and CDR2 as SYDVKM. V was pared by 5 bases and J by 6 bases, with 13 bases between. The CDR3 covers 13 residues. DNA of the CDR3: TGTGCCAGCAGTATAACAGGAGCACATGGCTACACCTTC. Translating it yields CASSITGAHGYTF.

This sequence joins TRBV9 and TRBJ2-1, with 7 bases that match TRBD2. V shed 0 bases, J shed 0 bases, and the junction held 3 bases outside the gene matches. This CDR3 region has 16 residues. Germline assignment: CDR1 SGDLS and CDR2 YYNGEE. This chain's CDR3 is CASSVETGGSYNEQFF. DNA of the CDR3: TGTGCCAGCAGCGTAGAAACGGGAGGCTCCTACAATGAGCAGTTCTTC.

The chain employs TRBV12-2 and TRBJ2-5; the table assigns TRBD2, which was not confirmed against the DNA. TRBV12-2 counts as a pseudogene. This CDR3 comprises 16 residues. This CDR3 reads CASRPRTSGRLETQYF. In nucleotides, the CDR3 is TGTGCAAGTCGTCCTAGGACTAGCGGGAGGCTTGAGACCCAGTACTTC.

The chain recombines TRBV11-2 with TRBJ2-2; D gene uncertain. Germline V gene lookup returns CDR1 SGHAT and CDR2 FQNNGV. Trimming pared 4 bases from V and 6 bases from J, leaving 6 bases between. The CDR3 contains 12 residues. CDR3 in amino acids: CASSYTAGELFF. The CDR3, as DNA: TGTGCCAGCAGCTACACGGCCGGGGAGCTGTTTTTT.

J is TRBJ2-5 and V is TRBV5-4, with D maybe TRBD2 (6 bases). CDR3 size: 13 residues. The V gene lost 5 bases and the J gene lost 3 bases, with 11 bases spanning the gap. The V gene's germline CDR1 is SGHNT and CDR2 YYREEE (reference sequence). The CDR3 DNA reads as TGTGCCAGCAGTGGTCCGGGGGAAGAGACCCAGTACTTC. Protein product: CASSGPGEETQYF. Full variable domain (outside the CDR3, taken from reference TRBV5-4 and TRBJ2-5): ETGVTQSPTHLIKTRGQQVTLRCSSQSGHNTVSWYQQALGQGPQFIFQYYREEENGRGNFPPRFSGLQFPNYSSELNVNALELDDSALYLCASSGPGEETQYFGPGTRLLVL.

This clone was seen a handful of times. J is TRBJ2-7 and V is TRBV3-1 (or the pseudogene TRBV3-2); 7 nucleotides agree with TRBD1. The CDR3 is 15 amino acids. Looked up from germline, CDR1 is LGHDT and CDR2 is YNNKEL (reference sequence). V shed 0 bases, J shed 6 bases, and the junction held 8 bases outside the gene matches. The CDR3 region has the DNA TGTGCCAGCAGCCAAGATCGGGACAGTTCGTCCGAGCAGTACTTC. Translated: CASSQDRDSSSEQYF.

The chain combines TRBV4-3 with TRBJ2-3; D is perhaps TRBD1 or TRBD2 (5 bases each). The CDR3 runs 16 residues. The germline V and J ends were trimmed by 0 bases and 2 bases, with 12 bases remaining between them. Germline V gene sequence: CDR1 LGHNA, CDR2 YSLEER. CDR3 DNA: TGCGCCAGCAGCCAAGACTGGGGGATCGACACAGATACGCAGTATTTT. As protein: CASSQDWGIDTDTQYF.

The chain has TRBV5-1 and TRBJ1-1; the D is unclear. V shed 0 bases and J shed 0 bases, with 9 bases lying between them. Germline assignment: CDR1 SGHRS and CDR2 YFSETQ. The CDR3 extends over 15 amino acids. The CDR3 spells CASSLGRGVNTEAFF. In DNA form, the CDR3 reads TGCGCCAGCAGCTTGGGTCGGGGAGTGAACACTGAAGCTTTCTTT.

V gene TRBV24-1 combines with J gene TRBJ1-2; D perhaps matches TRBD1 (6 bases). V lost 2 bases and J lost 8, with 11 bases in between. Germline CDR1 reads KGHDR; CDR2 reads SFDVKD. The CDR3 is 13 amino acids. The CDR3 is CATSDSQGRGYTF. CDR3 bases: TGTGCCACCAGTGATTCACAGGGACGGGGCTACACCTTC.

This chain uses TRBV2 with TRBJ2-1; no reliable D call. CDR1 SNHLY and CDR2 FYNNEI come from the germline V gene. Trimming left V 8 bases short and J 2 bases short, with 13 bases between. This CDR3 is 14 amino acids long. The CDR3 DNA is TGTGCCAGCTCGGAGCTAGTGCCCTACAATGAGCAGTTCTTC. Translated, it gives CASSELVPYNEQFF.

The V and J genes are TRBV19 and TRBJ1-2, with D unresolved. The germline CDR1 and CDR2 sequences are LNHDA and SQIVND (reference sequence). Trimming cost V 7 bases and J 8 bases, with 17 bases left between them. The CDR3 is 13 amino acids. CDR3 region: CASNPGPLVGYTF. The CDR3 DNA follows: TGTGCCAGTAACCCCGGGCCATTGGTGGGCTACACCTTC.

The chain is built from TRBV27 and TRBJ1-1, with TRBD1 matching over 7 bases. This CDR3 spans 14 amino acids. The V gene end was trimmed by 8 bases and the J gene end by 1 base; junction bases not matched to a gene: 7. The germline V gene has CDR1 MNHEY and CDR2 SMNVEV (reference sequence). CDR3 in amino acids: CASHQDRPNTEAFF. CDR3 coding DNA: TGTGCCAGCCATCAGGACAGGCCGAACACTGAAGCTTTCTTT.

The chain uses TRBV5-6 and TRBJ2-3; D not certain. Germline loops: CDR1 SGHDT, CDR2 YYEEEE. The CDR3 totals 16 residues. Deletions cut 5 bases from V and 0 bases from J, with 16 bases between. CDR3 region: CASRLRSGPSTDTQYF. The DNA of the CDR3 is TGTGCCAGCAGACTGCGATCAGGCCCCAGCACAGATACGCAGTATTTT.

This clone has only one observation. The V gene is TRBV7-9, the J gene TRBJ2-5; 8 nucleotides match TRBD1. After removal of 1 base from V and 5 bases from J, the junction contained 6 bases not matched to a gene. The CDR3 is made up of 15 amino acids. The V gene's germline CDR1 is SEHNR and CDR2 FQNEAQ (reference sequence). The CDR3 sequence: CASSLGQGADETQYF. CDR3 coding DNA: TGTGCCAGCAGCTTAGGCCAGGGGGCAGACGAGACCCAGTACTTC.